This TCR beta chain was sequenced for a study of PD-1 blockade in classical Hodgkin lymphoma. As for time point: cycle 4 day 1 (C4D1), after less than seven weeks of nivolumab. With no exception, relapse followed autologous stem cell transplantation in all patients, and brentuximab vedotin exposure varied. Measured with immunoSEQ multiplex PCR; TCRdb has only the in-frame clones, and not every one. The sample has roughly 40,000 clones, just under 80% seen once. The length of the CDR3 is 13 residues. Trimming took off 3 bases at V and 7 bases at J, with 13 bases between the two ends. In germline, CDR1 is GTSNPN, CDR2 SVGIG (reference sequence).

This rearrangement joins TRBV30 to TRBJ1-5; TRBD1 might be the D (6 bases). The origin of this receptor is a human donor with classical Hodgkin lymphoma. The specimen was peripheral blood mononuclear cells (PBMCs), collected before the fourth cycle of nivolumab. CDR3 coding DNA: TGTGCCTGGAGCGGCAACAGGGACCAGCCCCAGCATTTT. Amino acid sequence: CAWSGNRDQPQHF.